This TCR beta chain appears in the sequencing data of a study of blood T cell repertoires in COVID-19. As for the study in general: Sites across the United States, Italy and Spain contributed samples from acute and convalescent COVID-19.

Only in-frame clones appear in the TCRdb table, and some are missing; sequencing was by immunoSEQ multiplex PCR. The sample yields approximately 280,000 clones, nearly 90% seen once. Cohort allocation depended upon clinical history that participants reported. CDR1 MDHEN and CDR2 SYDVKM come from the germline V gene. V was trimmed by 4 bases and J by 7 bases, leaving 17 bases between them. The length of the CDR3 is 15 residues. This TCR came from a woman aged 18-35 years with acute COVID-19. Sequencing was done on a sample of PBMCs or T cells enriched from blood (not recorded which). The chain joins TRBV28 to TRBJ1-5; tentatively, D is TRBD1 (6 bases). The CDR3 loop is CASSSNRASRQPQHF. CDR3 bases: TGTGCCAGCAGTTCCAACAGGGCGTCAAGGCAGCCCCAGCATTTT.